This is a list of T cell receptor beta chains from one sample in a study of shared clonotypes between healthy human individuals. The repertoire was sequenced with immunoSEQ multiplex PCR; TCRdb's copy has only in-frame clones and lacks some. Here the sample spans about 490,000 clones, about three quarters being singletons. The sequenced sample was PBMCs. Source of these receptors: a woman in her thirties or forties in good health. Some clones in this sample may be carry-over from other donors' samples. The CDR3 runs from the conserved cysteine through the conserved F or W. The D gene is left open where the match is weak. Clone size is stated in some rows and not others, as once, few, many or a class when expanded.

d_call	v_call	clone_size	j_call	cdr3_nt	cdr3_aa
TRBD1	TRBV28	NA	TRBJ2-3	TGTGCCAGCAGCACCGGGACAGGAGACACAGATACGCAGTATTTT	CASSTGTGDTDTQYF
TRBD2	TRBV28	NA	TRBJ2-2	TGTGCCAGCGCAGCGGGAGTCGACACCGGGGAGCTGTTTTTT	CASAAGVDTGELFF
NA	TRBV18	NA	TRBJ2-7	TGTGCCAGCTCCTCTACGGACCTAAGCGGGCAGTACTTC	CASSSTDLSGQYF
NA	TRBV6-5	NA	TRBJ2-1	TGTGCCAGCAGTTCTTCTGACGGAGCCCGTCGGTTCTTC	CASSSSDGARRFF
NA	TRBV30	NA	TRBJ2-7	TGTGCCTGGGAGGGTGGCGGAAGCTCCTACGAGCAGTACTTC	CAWEGGGSSYEQYF
NA	TRBV2	NA	TRBJ1-4	TGTGCCACTAAGGGTCAGCCTAATGAAAAACTGTTTTTT	CATKGQPNEKLFF
TRBD1	TRBV2	NA	TRBJ2-5	TGTGCCAGCAGGGATAACAGGGGGCGCGGGGAGACCCAGTACTTC	CASRDNRGRGETQYF
NA	TRBV7-2	NA	TRBJ2-1	TGTGCCAGCAGCCGCCGTCGGGTTGAGCAGTTCTTC	CASSRRRVEQFF
NA	TRBV25-1	NA	TRBJ2-1	TGTGCCAGCAGTACCAGGACAGTATACAATGAGCAGTTCTTC	CASSTRTVYNEQFF
NA	TRBV28	NA	TRBJ1-5	TGTGCCAGCACCGGGGGCGGGGACATTAATCAGCCCCAGCATTTT	CASTGGGDINQPQHF
NA	TRBV5-4	NA	TRBJ2-1	TGTGCCAGCAGCTTGGATTGGGGCAACAATGAGCAGTTCTTC	CASSLDWGNNEQFF
NA	TRBV5-4	NA	TRBJ2-5	TGTGCCAGCAGCAAGGCGCTCCAGGGGAGTAGGGAGACCCAGTACTTC	CASSKALQGSRETQYF
NA	TRBV5-4	NA	TRBJ1-3	TGTGCCAGCAGCTTACTGGGGGGGAGCTCTGGAAACACCATATATTTT	CASSLLGGSSGNTIYF
TRBD2	TRBV7-2	NA	TRBJ2-3	TGTGCCAGCAGCTCGACTAGCGGAAGACAAGATACGCAGTATTTT	CASSSTSGRQDTQYF
NA	TRBV4-1	many	TRBJ1-2	TGCGCCAGCAGCCAAGACTTGCGCCTTGATGGCTACACCTTC	CASSQDLRLDGYTF
NA	TRBV21-1	NA	TRBJ1-4	TGTGCCAGCAAGAACTTTGTTAATGAAAAACTGTTTTTT	CASKNFVNEKLFF
TRBD2	TRBV5-4	NA	TRBJ2-3	TGTGCCAGCAGCCTGACTAGCGCGAGCACAGATACGCAGTATTTT	CASSLTSASTDTQYF
TRBD2	TRBV29-1	NA	TRBJ2-3	TGCAGCGTTGAAGATCTTCGTGGGGGGGAGGATACGCAGTATTTT	CSVEDLRGGEDTQYF
TRBD2	TRBV4-3	NA	TRBJ2-1	TGCGCCAGCAGCCCGTTAGCGGGCACCTACAATGAGCAGTTCTTC	CASSPLAGTYNEQFF
NA	TRBV6-6	NA	TRBJ1-5	TGTGCCAGCAGTGCAACAAAGGCGGCCCAGCATTTT	CASSATKAAQHF
NA	TRBV7-8	NA	TRBJ1-2	TGTGCCAGCAGCTTACCCTTGGGGTATGGCTACACCTTC	CASSLPLGYGYTF
NA	TRBV30	few	TRBJ1-3	TGTGCCTGGACGACCCCCGGAAGGGCACGCAACCCTGGAAACACCATATATTTT	CAWTTPGRARNPGNTIYF
TRBD1	TRBV4-2	NA	TRBJ1-2	TGTGCCAGCAGCGAAGGGACAGCCGGCTATGGCTACACCTTC	CASSEGTAGYGYTF
NA	TRBV4-3	NA	TRBJ2-5	TGCGCCAGCAGCCAAGATCTAAGGGAGACCCAGTACTTC	CASSQDLRETQYF
NA	TRBV5-6	few	TRBJ1-1	TGTGCCAGCAGCTTGTCCACTGAAGCTTTCTTT	CASSLSTEAFF
NA	TRBV6-6	NA	TRBJ1-5	TGTGCCAGCAGTTACGGCAGCAATCAGCCCCAGCATTTT	CASSYGSNQPQHF
TRBD2	TRBV28	few	TRBJ2-2	TGTGCCAGCAGCCGGGGGGTAAACACCGGGGAGCTGTTTTTT	CASSRGVNTGELFF
NA	TRBV30	NA	TRBJ2-1	TGTGCCTGGAGCCCGCGGCGGGACAATGAGCAGTTCTTC	CAWSPRRDNEQFF
NA	TRBV12-5	NA	TRBJ2-7	TGTGCTAGTGGTTCCCTCCACCCGTTGGACGAGCAGTACTTC	CASGSLHPLDEQYF
TRBD1	TRBV6-1	few	TRBJ1-1	TGTGCCAGCAGGGACCGGGACAGGGGGCCAGCTTTCTTT	CASRDRDRGPAFF
TRBD2	TRBV6-1	many	TRBJ2-1	TGTGCCAGCAGTGACATAGCGGGAGGGTTCAATGAGCAGTTCTTC	CASSDIAGGFNEQFF
TRBD2	TRBV11-2	NA	TRBJ2-1	TGTGCCAGCAGCTTGACTAGCGGGGCCTACAATGAGCAGTTCTTC	CASSLTSGAYNEQFF
NA	TRBV7-2	NA	TRBJ2-2	TGTGCCAGCAGCTTATTGGCAGGGTCCGGGGAGCTGTTTTTT	CASSLLAGSGELFF
NA	TRBV29-1	NA	TRBJ2-5	TGCAGCGGGAGGACCGGGGAGACCCAGTACTTC	CSGRTGETQYF
NA	TRBV9	once	TRBJ1-2	TGTGCCAGCAGCGTAGATGGGAATGGCTACACCTTC	CASSVDGNGYTF
NA	TRBV20-1	NA	TRBJ2-7	TGCAGTGCACCGAACGGTCCCAAGCAGTACTTC	CSAPNGPKQYF
NA	TRBV6-1	few	TRBJ1-5	TGTGCCAGCTCGAGGGGAGGGAGTCAGCCCCAGCATTTT	CASSRGGSQPQHF
TRBD1	TRBV5-1	NA	TRBJ2-2	TGCGCCAGCAGCCGGGACAGGGTTAACACCGGGGAGCTGTTTTTT	CASSRDRVNTGELFF
TRBD2	TRBV30	NA	TRBJ2-7	TGTGCCTGGAGTGAGGGGAGCGGGATCTTGGGGGAGCAGTACTTC	CAWSEGSGILGEQYF
TRBD1	TRBV7-2	NA	TRBJ1-4	TGTGCCAGCAGCTTAACAGGACAGGGTTACGAAAAACTGTTTTTT	CASSLTGQGYEKLFF
NA	TRBV18	NA	TRBJ1-4	TGTGCCAGCTCACCACCGGGAGGCTCAACTAATGAAAAACTGTTTTTT	CASSPPGGSTNEKLFF
TRBD1	TRBV4-1	NA	TRBJ2-3	TGCGCCAGCAGCCAAGCCGGGACAGGGGTCCCAGATACGCAGTATTTT	CASSQAGTGVPDTQYF
TRBD1	TRBV6-5	NA	TRBJ2-7	TGTGCCAGCAGCCCCGGACAGGGGAAATACGAGCAGTACTTC	CASSPGQGKYEQYF
TRBD2	TRBV19	few	TRBJ2-7	TGTGCCAGTAGTCCCTACGGACTAGCGGGAGGGACCTACGAGCAGTACTTC	CASSPYGLAGGTYEQYF
TRBD2	TRBV7-9	NA	TRBJ2-3	TGTGCCAGCAGCTTGCCTAGCGGGAGAACAGATACGCAGTATTTT	CASSLPSGRTDTQYF
NA	TRBV29-1	NA	TRBJ2-6	TGCAGCGTCCCCGGTGGGGCCAACGTCCTGACTTTC	CSVPGGANVLTF
TRBD1	TRBV6-5	few	TRBJ2-3	TGTGCCAGCAGTTACTCGGGACAGGGAGACGCGCAGTATTTT	CASSYSGQGDAQYF
TRBD1	TRBV18	NA	TRBJ1-1	TGTGCCAGCTCACTCGGGACAGTGAACACTGAAGCTTTCTTT	CASSLGTVNTEAFF
TRBD2	TRBV9	NA	TRBJ2-2	TGTGCCAGCAGCGTAGGCTCGGGAGGTTCGAACACCGGGGAGCTGTTTTTT	CASSVGSGGSNTGELFF
NA	TRBV28	NA	TRBJ2-7	TGTGCCAGCAGTCCTCCGGACAGCTACGAGCAGTACTTC	CASSPPDSYEQYF
NA	TRBV6-5	NA	TRBJ1-5	TGTGCCAGCAGTTACTCGCACCTTAGCAATCAGCCCCAGCATTTT	CASSYSHLSNQPQHF
NA	TRBV7-8	few	TRBJ2-1	TGTGCCAGCAGCTTAGTTTCAGATGAGCAGTTCTTC	CASSLVSDEQFF
NA	TRBV2	NA	TRBJ2-7	TGTGCCAGCACCCCGGGACCGAATCCGTCGCCCGGGGGGCAGTACTTC	CASTPGPNPSPGGQYF
NA	TRBV30	NA	TRBJ2-5	TGTGCCTGGAGTTCGGGGGAGACCCAGTACTTC	CAWSSGETQYF
TRBD1	TRBV5-1	few	TRBJ1-2	TGCGCCAGCAGCTTGGCCCCAGGGACAGGGGATGGCTACACCTTC	CASSLAPGTGDGYTF
NA	TRBV9	NA	TRBJ1-2	TGTGCCAGCAGCGTAGATTATCGGTATGGCTACACCTTC	CASSVDYRYGYTF
TRBD1	TRBV29-1	NA	TRBJ1-1	TGCAGCGTTGCGAGGGGGCAAATGAACACTGAAGCTTTCTTT	CSVARGQMNTEAFF
NA	TRBV15	NA	TRBJ2-1	TGTGCCACCAGCAGCTTTAGACAGGCCCCGGGGAATGAGCAGTTCTTC	CATSSFRQAPGNEQFF